The entry below describes one T cell receptor (beta chain). Its binding antigen is unknown. No per-base quality is available; no much larger clone lies one base away. These data come from a study of blood T cell repertoires in COVID-19 (dated by TCRdb to the early 2020s). About the investigation overall: Samples covering the acute and convalescent phases of COVID-19 were provided by collaborators in the United States, Italy and Spain. The material from the prospective study consisted of cDNA or gDNA derived from T cells, B-cell-depleted T cells, or PBMCs. The repertoires were made available in a free public database intended to serve as a resource for research on the immune response to SARS-CoV-2. The dataset comprised deeply sampled blood TCRbeta repertoires from subjects exposed to, actively infected with, or recovered from COVID-19. Nearly every sample came with metadata listing a de-identified subject ID, COVID-19 status, age in years and sex. Samples were obtained from the ongoing ImmuneRACE study (first 160 participants) and from some 1,300 subjects provided by 6 global collaborators. Where HLA class I and class II types were available, the types were taken from metadata supplied by the sample provider, not from assay-based typing. Findings and caveats that apply to the study as a whole: The amount of clinical and demographic metadata varied by source and participant and was provided uncurated.

Each collaborating institution followed its own protocols to collect whole blood in K2EDTA tubes. For TCRbeta analysis, collaborator samples were shipped as frozen whole blood, as isolated PBMCs, or as DNA extracted from either sample type. TCRbeta CDR3 regions were amplified from genomic DNA by means of the immunoSEQ Assay, a bias-controlled multiplex PCR. The authors processed their data as follows. Nucleated cell counts per sample were estimated from amplification of reference gene primers within the assay. To quantify the absolute abundance of each unique TCRbeta CDR3 rearrangement, sequence reads were collapsed and filtered. For each sample, productive Simpson clonality was calculated by taking the square root of Simpson's diversity index across productive rearrangements. What TCRdb holds here is the immuneACCESS table cut down to in-frame rearrangements. Part of the clones is not present; checked against another copy, under half of the missing clones reflect an unresolved V gene, and the others are unexplained. That table furnishes V, J and clone size, whereas the DNA furnished D and trimming. The sample table holds fewer than 55,000 clones, of which 82% were seen once. Clones ranked in the top ten supply around 2.5% of the sample.

This TCR was recovered from a woman aged 55-70 years with acute or convalescent COVID-19. The sequenced sample consisted of peripheral blood.

The nucleotide sequence reads TGTGCCATCACACGCTCTAATAATTCACCCCTCCACTTT. Its protein reads: CAITRSNNSPLHF. Here the chain combines TRBV10-3 and TRBJ1-6; the D gene cannot be named for sure. Based on the germline V gene, the CDR1 and CDR2 sequences are ENHRY and SYGVKD. Inclusive of the bounding cysteine and phenylalanine, the CDR3 is 13 residues long. Only CDR3 DNA is held: 39 bases, read in frame from base 1. V is reduced by 7 bases and J by 5 bases, leaving a spacing of 9 bases between them.